Below are 5 T cell receptor beta chains sequenced from a single sample in a study of OX40 agonist ivuxolimab in advanced cancers. Only in-frame clones appear in the TCRdb table, and some are missing; sequencing was by immunoSEQ multiplex PCR. This sample has around 95,000 clones, with roughly 88% found just once. The source was CD4+ or CD8+ T cells sorted from blood, collected in a trial of the OX40 agonist ivuxolimab. Source of these receptors: an adult with an advanced solid tumor such as melanoma, head and neck, liver or kidney cancer.

This clone has just one count. J is TRBJ2-5 and V is TRBV7-7; 7 positions match TRBD2. CDR1 and CDR2 from the germline V gene are SSHAT and FNYEAQ (reference sequence). The CDR3 contains 17 residues. J gave up 0 bases and V 5 bases, and 12 bases lay outside the gene matches. CDR3 protein: CASSPRPGRGNQETQYF. Here the CDR3 DNA reads TGTGCCAGCAGCCCGCGACCGGGGCGGGGGAACCAAGAGACCCAGTACTTC. Variable domain in full (rest from reference TRBV7-7 and TRBJ2-5): GAGVSQSPRYKVTKRGQDVTLRCDPISSHATLYWYQQALGQGPEFLTYFNYEAQPDKSGLPSDRFSAERPEGSISTLTIQRTEQRDSAMYRCASSPRPGRGNQETQYFGPGTRLLVL.

V and J are TRBV6-6 and TRBJ2-7, with D perhaps matching TRBD1 or TRBD2 (7 bases each). V lost 2 bases, J lost 7 bases, and 15 bases lay in between. This CDR3 spans 14 amino acids. Germline-derived CDR1 and CDR2 are MNHNY and SVGAGI (reference sequence). In nucleotides, the CDR3 is TGTGCCAGCAGTTACGAGACAGGGAGGGGAGAGCAGTACTTC. Its translation: CASSYETGRGEQYF.

In this sample, this clone turned up a few times. The rearrangement uses TRBV25-1 and TRBJ1-5; no definite D call. The CDR3 has 12 residues. Germline CDR1 is MGHDK and CDR2 is SYGVNS. Trimming cost V 2 bases and J 1 base, with 0 bases left between them. CDR3 sequence: CASSESNQPQHF. In DNA form, the CDR3 reads TGTGCCAGCAGTGAAAGCAATCAGCCCCAGCATTTT.

The gene calls are TRBV25-1 and TRBJ1-6; no clear D gene. The CDR3 is 14 amino acids. Germline V gives CDR1 MGHDK, CDR2 SYGVNS. V was clipped by 2 bases and J by 5 bases, with 7 bases between them. The CDR3: CASSEGSDNSPLHF. Written as DNA, the CDR3 is TGTGCCAGCAGTGAAGGGTCCGATAATTCACCCCTCCACTTT.

The V and J genes are TRBV7-2 and TRBJ1-2, with 9 positions matching TRBD1. The CDR3 consists of 14 residues. Germline-derived CDR1 and CDR2 are SGHTA and FQGNSA. J was trimmed by 4 bases and V by 5 bases; bases with no gene match: 5. The CDR3 DNA reads as TGTGCCAGCAGCCCAGGACAGGGGACCTATGGCTACACCTTC. Amino acid sequence: CASSPGQGTYGYTF.